This record covers a single TCR beta chain. The specificity of this receptor is unknown. Base qualities are not recorded, but no much larger clone differs from it by a single base. The sample comes from a study of blood T cells in healthy people across ages (dated by TCRdb to the mid-2010s). With respect to the entire study: In model experiments, template switching captured about one uniquely barcoded TCR beta cDNA molecule for every two T cells. The study measured age-related changes in TCR beta repertoire diversity using deep sequencing normalized with unique cDNA molecular identifiers. The donors were split into four age groups: young (average about 16 years), middle-aged (around 40), aged (approximately 60) and long-lived (over 75). To avoid experimental bias, donors of different ages were spread randomly across the sequencing lanes. For two donors (one aged 18 to 30 and one aged 80 or older), the study analyzed two additional independent replicas of 1 million unique cDNA reads from the same blood draw. The investigation overall reported the following: Estimates of total diversity based on one million sequenced T cells were considered lower bounds and underestimates. Observed TCR beta diversity per million T cells fell roughly linearly with age, and a significant reduction was already apparent by age approximately 40. Because donor CMV infection status was unknown, age-related changes in expanded clonotypes were potentially confounded. Because profiling used bulk unsorted PBMCs, naive and antigen-experienced compartments could not be compared conclusively. Compared with the aged group, the long-lived group had more naive CD4+ T cells, fewer expanded clones and increased TCR diversity, suggesting age selection. Observed TCR beta diversity correlated strongly with the percentage of naive T cells measured by flow cytometry.

Libraries were prepared through 5' RACE. The data were produced on an Illumina HiSeq 2500. The second PCR ran for roughly 7 to 11 cycles and used a J-beta primer mix along with a sample-barcoded 5' primer. Each TCR beta cDNA molecule received a unique molecular identifier from a template-switch 5' adaptor carrying 12 random nucleotides. At least 2.5 million CDR3-containing paired-end reads were obtained from each sample. First-strand cDNA was synthesized from all RNA with the Mint cDNA synthesis kit, primed by a TRBC-specific oligonucleotide. All cDNA was treated with uracil-DNA glycosylase and then went through a first 18-cycle PCR with the universal primers M1SS and BC2_uni_R. On the study's bioinformatics: For normalization, 1 million high-quality reads, each with a distinct molecular identifier, were randomly selected from each sample. Reads sharing molecular identifiers were discarded rather than binned into consensus sequences. CDR3 identification, clonotype clustering and error correction used MiTCR with a Q25 quality threshold and the strictest error-elimination algorithm. A nonparametric unseen species model using Euler transformation provided a lower-bound estimate of total TCR beta diversity. In-frame beta chains were kept once TCRdb had trimmed the public reads at Q25 with fastp and called clones with MiXCR. Identical CDR3 protein sequences are pooled into one entry, listed with their most common genes and DNA. TCRdb's processing, not the authors' own work, is the source of the V and J calls. A total of 800,000 to 950,000 distinct CDR3 sequences appear in this sample, roughly 40% of them only once. The ten largest make up 10% to 15% of the sample.

The donors were under 40 Caucasian individuals from Russia, aged roughly 6 to 100 years, who were systemically healthy. Each donor gave about 9.7 milliliters of peripheral blood, drawn into EDTA-treated Vacutainer tubes. Ficoll-Paque density-gradient centrifugation was used to isolate PBMCs, with at least 6 million obtained per sample. Trizol reagent was used to extract total RNA from PBMCs, with at least 5 micrograms per sample. The percentages of naive CD45RAhigh/CD27high T cells were determined by flow cytometry on a PBMC aliquot from every donor. According to the germline V gene, CDR1 reads ENHRY and CDR2 reads SYGVKD. V gives up 6 bases and J gives up 0 bases, and the segment between their germline ends measures 18 bases. From cysteine to phenylalanine, the CDR3 is 18 amino acids long. Only the CDR3 region is kept as DNA, spanning 54 bases read in frame from base 1.

The TCR sequence derives from a young man in good health. Specimen: blood. Here the chain combines TRBV10-3 and TRBJ2-6; a weak D assignment points to TRBD1 (5 bases agree). The nucleotide sequence reads as follows: TGTGCCATCAGCGCGCAAGGGGCAGTAAGCTCTGGGGCCAACGTCCTGACTTTC. Its protein reads: CAISAQGAVSSGANVLTF.